One sample yielded the 27 T cell receptor beta chains listed below, sequenced in a study of blood T cell repertoires in COVID-19. Using immunoSEQ multiplex PCR, the repertoire was profiled, and TCRdb retains in-frame clones only, with some absent. The data hold 90,000 or so clones, with 75% to 90% observed a single time. Sequencing was performed on peripheral blood. The receptors were sampled from a man aged 55-75 years with COVID-19, enrolled during active disease.

This clone was observed a single time. This chain connects TRBV3-1 (or the pseudogene TRBV3-2) to TRBJ1-6, with D perhaps TRBD1 (6 bases). This CDR3 is 15 amino acids long. Germline V gives CDR1 LGHDT, CDR2 YNNKEL (reference sequence). V was trimmed by 3 bases and J by 5 bases, leaving 11 bases between them. Here the CDR3 reads CASSQRQADNSPLHF. The CDR3 DNA reads as TGTGCCAGCAGCCAGAGACAGGCCGATAATTCACCCCTCCACTTT.

This clone has only a few counts. V gene TRBV6-5 combines with J gene TRBJ2-4; 8 bases match TRBD2. The CDR3 length is 16 residues. The V segment lost 2 bases and the J segment 5 bases; nucleotides outside the gene matches: 8. CDR1 and CDR2 from the germline V gene are MNHEY and SVGAGI. The CDR3 region has the DNA TGTGCCAGCAGTTACCGGTCCGGGGGGGGACAAAACATTCAGTACTTC. It translates to CASSYRSGGGQNIQYF.

This sequence joins TRBV10-3 and TRBJ2-2, with 7 nucleotides matching TRBD1. The CDR3 consists of 14 residues. The junction had 1 base not matched to a gene; V was cut back by 5 bases and J by 1 base. CDR1 is ENHRY, CDR2 SYGVKD, per germline. CDR3 residues: CAISRTGNTGELFF. The CDR3 DNA sequence: TGTGCCATCAGTCGGACAGGGAACACCGGGGAGCTGTTTTTT.

The CDR3 bases are TGTGCCAGCACCAAAGAGGGAGGCGGCTACACCTTC. This translates into CASTKEGGGYTF. V is TRBV12-3 or TRBV12-4 and J is TRBJ1-2; D is undetermined. V dropped 7 bases and J dropped 8 bases, with 14 bases sitting between them. The CDR3 totals 12 residues.

The gene calls are TRBV18 and TRBJ1-1, with 7 bases matching TRBD1. CDR3 size: 14 residues. Germline values: CDR1 KGHSH, CDR2 LQKENI. With V trimmed by 6 bases and J by 6 bases, 10 bases remained unmatched. CDR3 bases: TGTGCCAGCTCCGGTTACAGGGGTGGAGCTGAAGCTTTCTTT. This encodes CASSGYRGGAEAFF.

The genes are TRBV28 and TRBJ2-2; 9 nucleotides align to TRBD1. CDR1 and CDR2 (germline): MDHEN, SYDVKM. The CDR3 totals 15 residues. J lost 7 bases, V lost 5 bases, and 8 bases had no gene match. CDR3 sequence (DNA): TGTGCCAGCAGTCGCGGGACAGGGAATGGCGGGGAGCTGTTTTTT. It translates to CASSRGTGNGGELFF. The full variable domain, with the rest looked up from reference TRBV28 and TRBJ2-2, is DVKVTQSSRYLVKRTGEKVFLECVQDMDHENMFWYRQDPGLGLRLIYFSYDVKMKEKGDIPEGYSVSREKKERFSLILESASTNQTSMYLCASSRGTGNGGELFFGEGSRLTVL.

V gene TRBV28 combines with J gene TRBJ1-1; D perhaps matches TRBD1 (6 bases). V lost 5 bases, J lost 1 base, and 11 bases lay in between. The CDR3 contains 14 residues. Germline-derived CDR1 and CDR2 are MDHEN and SYDVKM. CDR3 nucleotide sequence: TGTGCCAGCAGTAGCCCACAGGGGAACACTGAAGCTTTCTTT. Protein product: CASSSPQGNTEAFF.

The J gene is TRBJ2-7, the V gene TRBV11-3; 10 bases match TRBD1. The CDR3 length is 17 residues. V was clipped by 2 bases and J by 0 bases; unmatched bases: 7. CDR1 and CDR2 from the germline V gene are SGHNT and YENEEA. CDR3 nucleotides: TGTGCCAGCAGCTTATTCACCGGGACAGGGGCCTCCTACGAGCAGTACTTC. It is translated as CASSLFTGTGASYEQYF.

The chain employs TRBV9 and TRBJ1-3; tentative D call: TRBD1 (5 bases). Deletions cut 1 base from V and 2 bases from J, with 13 bases between. Germline V gene sequence: CDR1 SGDLS, CDR2 YYNGEE. This CDR3 region has 16 residues. The DNA of the CDR3 is TGTGCCAGCAGCGTATTCCCCGGGACTGCTGGAAACACCATATATTTT. Translation gives CASSVFPGTAGNTIYF.

This CDR3 is CASSYTLRGNSYEQYF. In nucleotides, the CDR3 is TGCGCCAGCAGCTATACGTTACGCGGGAACTCCTACGAGCAGTACTTC. This chain connects TRBV5-1 to TRBJ2-7; D may be TRBD2 (6 bases). V lost 3 bases and J 0 bases, leaving 16 bases between the germline ends. The CDR3 runs to 16 residues. CDR1 and CDR2 from the germline V gene are SGHRS and YFSETQ.

The J gene is TRBJ2-2, the V gene TRBV4-1; 7 bases are a match to TRBD2. The CDR3 is made up of 16 amino acids. Trimming removed 0 bases from V and 1 base from J; junction bases left unmatched: 2. Germline V gene data show CDR1 as MGHRA and CDR2 as YSYEKL. CDR3 DNA: TGCGCCAGCAGCCAAGAGGGACTATTGAACACCGGGGAGCTGTTTTTT. Protein product: CASSQEGLLNTGELFF.

V gene TRBV5-1 combines with J gene TRBJ2-3, with TRBD2 matching 9 bases. The CDR3 has 16 residues. J lost 4 bases, V lost 4 bases, and 10 bases had no gene match. Germline assignment: CDR1 SGHRS and CDR2 YFSETQ. CDR3 sequence (DNA): TGCGCCAGCAGCCTGGAAGGTAGCGGGAGCTCAGATACGCAGTATTTT. Protein sequence: CASSLEGSGSSDTQYF.

This clone was seen only once. This CDR3 reads CASSYSLAGEHEQYF. CDR3 coding DNA: TGTGCCAGCAGTTACAGTCTAGCGGGAGAACACGAGCAGTACTTC. The chain uses TRBV6-5 and TRBJ2-7; 10 bases are shared with TRBD2. The CDR3 totals 15 residues. Per the germline V gene, CDR1 is MNHEY and CDR2 is SVGAGI. V was clipped by 2 bases and J by 5 bases; unmatched bases: 6.

V usage is TRBV2 and J usage is TRBJ2-7; TRBD1 matches 7 bases. Germline trimming cut 2 bases from V and 3 bases from J; bases unmatched to any gene: 7. CDR1 is SNHLY, CDR2 FYNNEI, per germline. The CDR3 spans 15 residues. This CDR3 is CASSERQGPNYEQYF. In nucleotides, the CDR3 is TGTGCCAGCAGTGAAAGACAGGGCCCTAACTACGAGCAGTACTTC.

The rearrangement links TRBV30 to TRBJ1-2; 11 bases are a match to TRBD1. The CDR3 is 14 residues long. Germline V gene lookup returns CDR1 GTSNPN and CDR2 SVGIG (reference sequence). The ends lost 5 bases at V and 4 bases at J; junction bases unmatched: 6. CDR3 DNA sequence: TGTGCCTGGGGCCGGGACAGGGGGGTCTATGGCTACACCTTC. It encodes CAWGRDRGVYGYTF.

This clone was detected only a few times. The rearrangement uses TRBV5-8 and TRBJ1-5; a possible D gene is TRBD1 (6 bases). The CDR3 loop spans 15 amino acids. V was pared by 3 bases and J by 0 bases, with 10 bases between. Germline-derived CDR1 and CDR2 are SGHTS and YDEGEE. CDR3 region: CASSSEGVSNQPQHF. DNA for the CDR3: TGTGCCAGCAGCTCAGAGGGGGTTAGCAATCAGCCCCAGCATTTT.

The rearrangement uses TRBV15 and TRBJ2-7; the match to TRBD1 covers 8 bases. The J segment lost 6 bases and the V segment lost 1 base, leaving 8 bases of the junction unmatched. The CDR3 covers 15 residues. The germline gives CDR1 LNHNV, CDR2 YYDKDF (reference sequence). The CDR3 DNA follows: TGTGCCACCAGCAGAGGAGGGACAGGAGCTTTCGAGCAGTACTTC. This codes for CATSRGGTGAFEQYF.

The chain is built from TRBV7-8 and TRBJ1-1; D possibly corresponds to TRBD1 (6 bases). The CDR3 length is 14 residues. Trimming left V 1 base short and J 9 bases short, with 15 bases between. Germline V gene data show CDR1 as SGHVS and CDR2 as FQNEAQ. The CDR3 DNA follows: TGTGCCAGCAGCTTAGGGGACACCCGAGGAAAAGCTTTCTTT. This gives the protein CASSLGDTRGKAFF.

V and J are TRBV11-2 and TRBJ1-2, with 7 bases aligning to TRBD1. Germline lookup yields CDR1 SGHAT and CDR2 FQNNGV. V was pared by 7 bases and J by 0 bases, with 11 bases of the junction left unmatched. The CDR3 runs 16 residues. CDR3 in DNA: TGTGCCAGCACCGGACCCCGACAGGGAACTAACTATGGCTACACCTTC. Its protein product is CASTGPRQGTNYGYTF.

This rearrangement joins TRBV18 to TRBJ2-1; D remains unclear. The CDR3 consists of 11 residues. The V gene lost 3 bases and the J gene lost 5 bases, with 2 bases spanning the gap. Germline V gives CDR1 KGHSH, CDR2 LQKENI. The CDR3 DNA reads as TGTGCCAGCTCACCTAACAATGAGCAGTTCTTC. Protein: CASSPNNEQFF.

J is TRBJ2-1 and V is TRBV30; 11 positions match TRBD2. The J segment lost 4 bases and the V segment lost 4 bases, leaving 9 bases of the junction unmatched. Looked up from germline, CDR1 is GTSNPN and CDR2 is SVGIG (reference sequence). This CDR3 region has 16 residues. The CDR3 reads CAWTNPGTSGYNEQFF. CDR3 DNA sequence: TGTGCCTGGACGAACCCCGGGACTAGCGGATACAATGAGCAGTTCTTC.

The genes are TRBV7-9 and TRBJ1-4; D is perhaps TRBD1 (5 bases). V was shortened by 3 bases and J by 4 bases, with 9 bases between the two germline ends. This CDR3 has 14 residues. CDR1 is SEHNR, CDR2 FQNEAQ, per germline (reference sequence). As DNA, the CDR3 is TGTGCCAGCAGCTTTGGGACTAATAATGAAAAACTGTTTTTT. Residues: CASSFGTNNEKLFF.

The V gene is TRBV13, the J gene TRBJ2-7, with 9 bases that match TRBD1. CDR1 PRHDT and CDR2 FYEKMQ come from the germline V gene (reference sequence). This CDR3 is 15 amino acids long. V gave up 3 bases and J gave up 5 bases; unmatched junction bases: 8. Written as DNA, the CDR3 is TGTGCCAGCAGCTTCCTGACAGGGGGAGGAAACGAGCAGTACTTC. It is translated as CASSFLTGGGNEQYF.

This clone has a handful of counts. The chain carries TRBV30 and TRBJ2-2; 9 positions match TRBD2. The germline V gene has CDR1 GTSNPN and CDR2 SVGIG (reference sequence). CDR3 length: 16 amino acids. V was clipped by 0 bases and J by 6 bases; unmatched bases: 8. The CDR3 nucleotides read TGTGCCTGGAGTGTATTTAGCGGGGGTCACCCCGGGGAGCTGTTTTTT. Protein sequence: CAWSVFSGGHPGELFF. Looking up the rest from reference TRBV30 and TRBJ2-2 gives the full variable domain: SQTIHQWPATLVQPVGSPLSLECTVEGTSNPNLYWYRQAAGRGLQLLFYSVGIGQISSEVPQNLSASRPQDRQFILSSKKLLLSDSGFYLCAWSVFSGGHPGELFFGEGSRLTVL.

The table lists this clone with a few counts. The gene calls are TRBV12-3 or TRBV12-4 and TRBJ2-7; D is perhaps TRBD2 (5 bases). The V and J ends lost 5 bases and 6 bases respectively, with 8 bases between them. The CDR3 consists of 11 residues. In DNA, the CDR3 is TGTGCCAGCAGTCGGAGGCGCGAGCAGTACTTC. Protein product: CASSRRREQYF.

The CDR3 DNA is TGTGCCAGCAGCTTAACCGGGACAGGGTACAATGAGCAGTTCTTC. Translation gives CASSLTGTGYNEQFF. This chain joins TRBV7-3 and TRBJ2-1; 9 bases are a match to TRBD1. The V segment lost 0 bases and the J segment 4 bases; nucleotides outside the gene matches: 1. This CDR3 has 15 amino acids. CDR1 is SGHTA, CDR2 FQGTGA, per germline.

This clone was observed once. V and J are TRBV7-6 and TRBJ1-4, with TRBD1 as a possible D gene (5 bases). Trimming shortened V by 5 bases and J by 5 bases, and 21 bases separated the two germline ends. The CDR3 contains 17 residues. Looked up from germline, CDR1 is SGHVS and CDR2 is FNYEAQ. The CDR3 sequence: CASSPLTAGPVNEKLFF. CDR3 DNA: TGTGCCAGCAGCCCCCTTACTGCGGGGCCTGTAAATGAAAAACTGTTTTTT.